The 5 T cell receptor beta chains in this list originate from one sample, sequenced in a study of regulatory T cells in long-lasting Graves disease. Time point here: persistent/refractory GD, antithyroid drugs over 5 years with positive TRAb. Construction of the TCR library relied on RNA isolated from PBMCs. The TCR beta library used iRepertoire HTBI primers with Arm-PCR amplification of CDR3. TCRdb re-called the multiplex PCR reads through MiXCR, storing one row per CDR3 protein. The table shows 400,000 to 450,000 distinct CDR3 sequences, with about a quarter occurring only once. The source was peripheral blood mononuclear cells (PBMCs), collected when the disease was refractory, from a patient treated with antithyroid drugs. Every receptor here comes from a female donor with Graves disease.

This clonotype has a count of ten or more. This sequence joins TRBV5-1 and TRBJ1-4; maybe TRBD1 (6 bases). Trimming left V 2 bases short and J 3 bases short, with 17 bases between. Germline V CDR1 and CDR2: SGHRS, YFSETQ. The CDR3 covers 17 residues. CDR3 DNA sequence: TGCGCCAGCAGCTTTACCGGGACACAGTCTTCTAATGAAAAACTGTTTTTT. Protein product: CASSFTGTQSSNEKLFF.

Only one count was recorded for this clonotype. The chain employs TRBV7-3 and TRBJ2-1, with 8 bases aligning to TRBD2. This CDR3 comprises 15 residues. V was pared by 2 bases and J by 2 bases, with 2 bases of the junction left unmatched. Germline CDR1 reads SGHTA; CDR2 reads FQGTGA. CDR3 in amino acids: CASSLSGGAYNEQFF. CDR3 DNA sequence: TGTGCCAGCAGCTTATCGGGGGGGGCCTACAATGAGCAGTTCTTC.

There are many counts of this clonotype. The rearrangement uses TRBV2 and TRBJ1-1, with a tentative D call TRBD1 (5 bases). This CDR3 region has 12 residues. From germline, CDR1 is SNHLY and CDR2 FYNNEI. V lost 2 bases and J 6 bases, leaving 7 bases between the germline ends. Written as DNA, the CDR3 is TGTGCCAGCAGTGAACCGGGGCCTGAAGCTTTCTTT. The encoded protein is CASSEPGPEAFF.

This clonotype was observed at least ten times. The chain carries TRBV3-1 and TRBJ2-7; D may correspond to TRBD1 or TRBD2 (5 bases each). Germline loops: CDR1 LGHDT, CDR2 YNNKEL (reference sequence). This CDR3 is 16 amino acids long. V lost 4 bases to trimming and J lost 4 bases, with 20 bases between them. The CDR3 DNA reads as TGTGCCAGCAGCCGAATGCCGGGGCGAGGTGTTTACGAGCAGTACTTC. Its translation is CASSRMPGRGVYEQYF.

This clonotype was detected only a few times. The V and J genes are TRBV5-1 and TRBJ2-7; 8 bases fit TRBD2. The CDR3 is made up of 15 amino acids. Germline-derived CDR1 and CDR2 are SGHRS and YFSETQ. V was pared by 0 bases and J by 8 bases, with 10 bases of the junction left unmatched. The CDR3, as DNA: TGCGCCAGCAGCTTGGTAGGTCGGGAGGGCATCCAGCAGTACTTC. This codes for CASSLVGREGIQQYF.